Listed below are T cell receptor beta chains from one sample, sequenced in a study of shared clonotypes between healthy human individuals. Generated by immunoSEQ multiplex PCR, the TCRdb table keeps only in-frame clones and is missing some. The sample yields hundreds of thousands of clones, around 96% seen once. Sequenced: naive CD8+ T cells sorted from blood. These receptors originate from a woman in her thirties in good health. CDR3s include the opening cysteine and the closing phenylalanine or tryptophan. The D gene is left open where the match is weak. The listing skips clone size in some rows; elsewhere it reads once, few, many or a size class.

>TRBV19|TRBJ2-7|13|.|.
TGTGCCAGTTCTAGTTTCCAGTCCTACGAGCAGTACTTC
CASSSFQSYEQYF
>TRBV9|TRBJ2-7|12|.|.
TGTGCCAGCAGCGCCGGCGGGTTGGATCAGTACTTC
CASSAGGLDQYF
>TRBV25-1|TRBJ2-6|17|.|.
TGTGCCAGCAGTATTTGGCTAGGACAAAGTCGGGCCAACGTCCTGACTTTC
CASSIWLGQSRANVLTF
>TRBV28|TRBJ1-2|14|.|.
TGTGCCAGCAGTTTAAGTTGGGGGAGGGATGGCTACACCTTC
CASSLSWGRDGYTF
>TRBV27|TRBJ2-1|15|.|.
TGTGCCAGCAGGAAAGGGGCAGGGATCAGCGATGAGCAGTTCTTC
CASRKGAGISDEQFF
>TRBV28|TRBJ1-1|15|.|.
TGTGCCAGCAGTCCTCTCGGGGGCGCTACGGTGGGGGCTTTCTTT
CASSPLGGATVGAFF
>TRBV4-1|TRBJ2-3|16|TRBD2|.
TGCGCCAGCAGCCAACTAGCGGGAGTTAGCGCAGATACGCAGTATTTT
CASSQLAGVSADTQYF
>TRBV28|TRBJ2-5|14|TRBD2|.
TGTGCCAGCAGTCTAAGTAGCGGGAGTTGGCCCCAGTACTTC
CASSLSSGSWPQYF
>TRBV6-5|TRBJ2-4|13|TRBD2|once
TGTGCCAGCAGTTACACTAGCGGGAGTGTTCAGTACTTC
CASSYTSGSVQYF
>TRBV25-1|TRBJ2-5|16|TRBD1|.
TGTGCCAGCAGTGAAATTGCCCGACAGGGTAGGGAGACCCAGTACTTC
CASSEIARQGRETQYF
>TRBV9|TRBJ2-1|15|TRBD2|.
TGTGCCAGCAGCGGAGGGACTAGCGGGATTCAAGAGCAGTTCTTC
CASSGGTSGIQEQFF
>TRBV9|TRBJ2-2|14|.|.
TGTGCCAGCAGCGTAGCTAGGACGAGCGGGGAGCTGTTTTTT
CASSVARTSGELFF
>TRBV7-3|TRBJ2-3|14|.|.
TGTGCCAGCAGCTTATGGGGGGATACTGATACGCAGTATTTT
CASSLWGDTDTQYF
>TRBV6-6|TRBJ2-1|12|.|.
TGTGCCAGCAGCAATGAGCCCGGCGAGCAGTTCTTC
CASSNEPGEQFF
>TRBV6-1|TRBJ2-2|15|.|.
TGTGCCAGCAGTGAGGCCAGGGCAAACACCGGGGAGCTGTTTTTT
CASSEARANTGELFF
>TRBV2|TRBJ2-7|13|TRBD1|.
TGTGCCAGCTGGGAACAGGGGTACTACGAGCAGTACTTC
CASWEQGYYEQYF
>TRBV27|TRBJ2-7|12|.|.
TGTGCCAGCGGAAGGTCCCACTACGAGCAGTACTTC
CASGRSHYEQYF
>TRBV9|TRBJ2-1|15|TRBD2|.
TGTGCCAGCAGCGTAGCGGGAGGGATCTACAATGAGCAGTTCTTC
CASSVAGGIYNEQFF
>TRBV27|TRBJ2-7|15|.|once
TGTGCCAGCAGACACGACAGGTCCTACTCCTACGAGCAGTACTTC
CASRHDRSYSYEQYF
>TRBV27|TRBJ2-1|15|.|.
TGTGCCAGCAGGTTTTCCGCCGACCGCTACAATGAGCAGTTCTTC
CASRFSADRYNEQFF
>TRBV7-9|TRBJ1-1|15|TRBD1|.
TGTGCCAGCAGCCCCGACAGGGGTCTCGACACTGAAGCTTTCTTT
CASSPDRGLDTEAFF
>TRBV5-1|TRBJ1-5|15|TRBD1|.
TGCGCCAGCAGCTTGGGGGGACAGGGTAATCAGCCCCAGCATTTT
CASSLGGQGNQPQHF
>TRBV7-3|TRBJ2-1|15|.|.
TGTGCCAGCAGCGAGACGCGAAGCCTATACAATGAGCAGTTCTTC
CASSETRSLYNEQFF
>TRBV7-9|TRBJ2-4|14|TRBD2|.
TGTGCCAGCAGCTCCATTAGCGGGAGAGGCATTCAGTACTTC
CASSSISGRGIQYF